This T cell receptor beta chain was recorded in a study of T and B cells in COVID-19 patients. The wider study: Blood was sampled from COVID-19 patients who were either actively infected or recovered.

With regard to this clonotype: Its antigen is as yet unknown.

General study findings and limits: Clonality of TRB repertoires was high in active COVID-19; recovery brought above-healthy diversity and richness. No sequencing was yet done of CD4+, regulatory or CD8+ subsets, or of SARS-CoV-2-responsive or tetramer+ sorted cells. The recovered cohort had more than 2,000 exclusive TCR clusters, including some 33 low generation probability clusters.

CDR3 length: 17 residues. J was trimmed by 3 bases and V by 6 bases; bases with no gene match: 14. Per germline, CDR1 DFQATT and CDR2 SNEGSKA (reference sequence). TRB was amplified from around 250-460 ng of blood genomic DNA. TRB rearrangements were amplified by multiplex PCR with BIOMED2 TRB-A/B primers. TCRdb analysed the multiplex PCR reads with MiXCR anew, one entry per CDR3 protein. The sample consists of 3,800 or so distinct CDR3 sequences, 22% of them appearing once. Sequencing was done on a sample of blood. The TCR comes from a human donor with active COVID-19. This sequence joins TRBV20-1 and TRBJ2-2; 9 bases are shared with TRBD1. CDR3 DNA sequence: TGCAGTGCCCCACACAGGGGACAGGGCGCCTACACCGGGGAGCTGTTTTTT. Translation: CSAPHRGQGAYTGELFF.